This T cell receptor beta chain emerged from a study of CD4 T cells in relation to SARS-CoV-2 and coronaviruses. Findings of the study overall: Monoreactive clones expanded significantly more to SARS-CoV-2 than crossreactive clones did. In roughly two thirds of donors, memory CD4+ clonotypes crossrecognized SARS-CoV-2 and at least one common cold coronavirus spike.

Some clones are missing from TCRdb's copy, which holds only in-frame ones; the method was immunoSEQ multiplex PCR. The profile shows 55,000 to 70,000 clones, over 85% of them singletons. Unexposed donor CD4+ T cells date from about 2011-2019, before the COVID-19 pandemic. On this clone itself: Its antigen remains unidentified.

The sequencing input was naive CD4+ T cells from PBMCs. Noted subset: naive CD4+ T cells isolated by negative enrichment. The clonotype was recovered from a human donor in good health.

CDR3 nucleotide sequence: TGTGCCAGCAGTTTAGGGCAGCGAAATCCCCAGTTCTTC. Translated, it gives CASSLGQRNPQFF. The rearrangement links TRBV28 to TRBJ2-1; D call uncertain. V lost 2 bases, J lost 13 bases, and 15 bases lay in between. The CDR3 totals 13 residues. Looked up from germline, CDR1 is MDHEN and CDR2 is SYDVKM.